Each of the 6 T cell receptor beta chains below was sequenced from the same sample in a study of blood T cell repertoires in COVID-19. Profiling relied on immunoSEQ multiplex PCR, and the TCRdb table lists in-frame clones only, not all of them. Of around 28,000 clones in the sample, approximately 90% were seen once. Sequencing was performed on peripheral blood. Source of these receptors: a human donor in a cohort sampled during active COVID-19.

V is TRBV2 and J is TRBJ1-1; 8 nucleotides match TRBD1. This CDR3 is built from 14 residues. V was pared by 6 bases and J by 1 base, with 4 bases of the junction left unmatched. Germline V gives CDR1 SNHLY, CDR2 FYNNEI. The DNA for the CDR3 is TGTGCCAGCAGCGCGGACAGGGCGAACACTGAAGCTTTCTTT. It is translated as CASSADRANTEAFF.

The CDR3, as DNA: TGTGCCAGCAGAAGGGACACGGCGAGCTCCTATAATTCACCCCTCCACTTT. Encoded protein: CASRRDTASSYNSPLHF. The chain carries TRBV2 and TRBJ1-6; TRBD1 is a possible D gene (6 bases). The V gene's germline CDR1 is SNHLY and CDR2 FYNNEI. Trimming cost V 6 bases and J 0 bases, with 15 bases left between them. This CDR3 region has 17 residues.

The CDR3 bases are TGTGCCAGCAGTGAAAACGGGCAGGGGGCAGGCTATGGCTACACCTTC. This gives the protein CASSENGQGAGYGYTF. The genes are TRBV2 and TRBJ1-2; TRBD1 aligns across 8 bases. CDR1 and CDR2 from the germline V gene are SNHLY and FYNNEI. This CDR3 is built from 16 residues. Trimming took 2 bases from V and 4 from J; bases not matched to a gene: 9.

This chain connects TRBV9 to TRBJ1-2; D perhaps matches TRBD1 (5 bases). With 2 bases removed from V and 5 bases from J, the gap between germline ends came to 10 bases. The CDR3 consists of 13 residues. Germline assignment: CDR1 SGDLS and CDR2 YYNGEE. In DNA form, the CDR3 reads TGTGCCAGCAGCGTCGGACAAGGGTATGGCTACACCTTC. Amino acid sequence: CASSVGQGYGYTF.

The count of this clone is one. The chain is built from TRBV2 and TRBJ2-3; 7 nucleotides align to TRBD2. The CDR3 has 15 amino acids. The germline gives CDR1 SNHLY, CDR2 FYNNEI. Trimming removed 4 bases from V and 1 base from J; junction bases left unmatched: 5. The chain's CDR3 is CASSGLAVGTDTQYF. In DNA, the CDR3 is TGTGCCAGCAGTGGTCTAGCGGTGGGCACAGATACGCAGTATTTT.

This clone was found once. The chain uses TRBV2 and TRBJ1-6; D might be TRBD1 (6 bases). This CDR3 region has 14 residues. CDR1 SNHLY and CDR2 FYNNEI come from the germline V gene. V was trimmed by 6 bases and J by 5 bases, leaving 11 bases between them. The CDR3 here is CASSYRVNNSPLHF. In nucleotides, the CDR3 is TGTGCCAGCAGCTACAGGGTGAATAATTCACCCCTCCACTTT. The variable domain in full, with the rest retrieved from reference TRBV2 and TRBJ1-6, is EPEVTQTPSHQVTQMGQEVILRCVPISNHLYFYWYRQILGQKVEFLVSFYNNEISEKSEIFDDQFSVERPDGSNFTLKIRSTKLEDSAMYFCASSYRVNNSPLHFGNGTRLTVT.